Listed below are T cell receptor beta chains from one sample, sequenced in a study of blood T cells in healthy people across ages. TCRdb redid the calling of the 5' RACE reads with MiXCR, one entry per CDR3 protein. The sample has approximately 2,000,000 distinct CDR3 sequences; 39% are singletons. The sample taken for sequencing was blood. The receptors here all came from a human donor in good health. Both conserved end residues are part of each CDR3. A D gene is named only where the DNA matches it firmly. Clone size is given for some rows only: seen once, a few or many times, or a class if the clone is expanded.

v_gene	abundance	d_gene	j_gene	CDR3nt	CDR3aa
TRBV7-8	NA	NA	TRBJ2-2	TGTGCCAGCAGCCCGAGGACACACACAAGGAACACCGGGGAGCTGTTTTTT	CASSPRTHTRNTGELFF
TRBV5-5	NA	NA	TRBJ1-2	TGTGCCAGCAGCGCAGGGAATAGTAACTATGGCTACACCTTC	CASSAGNSNYGYTF
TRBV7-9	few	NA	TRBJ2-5	TGTGCCAGCAGCTCCCGAACTAGTAAGGGGGAGACCCAGTACTTC	CASSSRTSKGETQYF
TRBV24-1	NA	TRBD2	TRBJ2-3	TGTGCCACCAGTGACCCCAAGCGGGGGGCCACAGATACGCAGTATTTT	CATSDPKRGATDTQYF
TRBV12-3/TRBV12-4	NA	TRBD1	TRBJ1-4	TGTGCCAGCAGTTTGGGACAGAGTGATGAAAAACTGTTTTTT	CASSLGQSDEKLFF
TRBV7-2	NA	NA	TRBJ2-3	TGTGCCAGCAGCCCCCGGGGGGCCCTCACAGATACGCAGTATTTT	CASSPRGALTDTQYF
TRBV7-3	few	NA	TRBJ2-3	TGTGCCAGCAGCTCATTGTTGGCCCCTAGCGCAGATACACAGTATTTT	CASSSLLAPSADTQYF
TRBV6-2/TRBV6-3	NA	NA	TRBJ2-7	TGTGCCAGCAGTTACTCGGGTCAGCGGGTCCCCTACGAGCAGTACTTC	CASSYSGQRVPYEQYF
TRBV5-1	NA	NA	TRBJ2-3	TGCGCCAGCAACCCGGGACCCACGTATACGCAGTATTTT	CASNPGPTYTQYF
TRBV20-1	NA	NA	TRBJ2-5	TGCAGTGCTAGGCCTGGGAGAGGGAAGACCCAGTACTTC	CSARPGRGKTQYF
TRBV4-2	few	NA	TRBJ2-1	TGTGCCAGCAGCCAAGATCTGTATGAGCAGTTCTTC	CASSQDLYEQFF
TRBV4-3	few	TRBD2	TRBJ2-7	TGCGCCAGCAGCCAAGATCCTATGGGACTAGAGAAGTACTTC	CASSQDPMGLEKYF
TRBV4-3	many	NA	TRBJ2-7	TGCGCCAGCAGCCAAGACGGAAACATTTGGGAGCAGTACTTC	CASSQDGNIWEQYF
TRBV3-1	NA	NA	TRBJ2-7	TGTGCCAGCACCCAACAGTGCACCTACGAGCAGTACTTC	CASTQQCTYEQYF
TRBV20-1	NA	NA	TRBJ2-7	TGCAGTGCTATCCATCGTGGCCGCCGCCTGGGTTACAATGAGCAGTACTTC	CSAIHRGRRLGYNEQYF
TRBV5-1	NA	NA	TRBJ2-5	TGCGCCAGCAGCTCCCGGACAAACAGGGAGACCCAGTACTTC	CASSSRTNRETQYF
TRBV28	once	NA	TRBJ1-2	TGTGCCAGCAGTTACCCCTCGGCAGGTTTGGAGGGCTACACCTTC	CASSYPSAGLEGYTF
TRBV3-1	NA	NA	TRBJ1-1	TGTGCCAGCAGCCAAGGTTTCGGGGGTAGGGACACTGAAGCTTTCTTT	CASSQGFGGRDTEAFF
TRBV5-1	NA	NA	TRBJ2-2	TGCGCCAGCAGCCTTCTGATCGGGACGGGCACCGGGGAGCTGTTTTTT	CASSLLIGTGTGELFF
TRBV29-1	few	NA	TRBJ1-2	TGCAGCGTTGAAAGGGACATCGGAGACTACACCTTC	CSVERDIGDYTF
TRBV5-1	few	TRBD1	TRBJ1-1	TGCGCCAGCAGCTTGGTGGGGACAGACACTGAAGCTTTCTTT	CASSLVGTDTEAFF
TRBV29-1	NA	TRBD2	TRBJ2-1	TGCAGCGCCGGGACTAGCGGCGTCAATGAGCAGTTCTTC	CSAGTSGVNEQFF
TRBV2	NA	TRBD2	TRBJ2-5	TGTGCCAGCAGTGAACAGCTAGCGGGGGAGACCCAGTACTTC	CASSEQLAGETQYF
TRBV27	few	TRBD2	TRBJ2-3	TGTGCCAGCAGCCCACGGGGGGACCGCACAGATACGCAGTATTTT	CASSPRGDRTDTQYF
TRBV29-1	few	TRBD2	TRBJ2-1	TGCAGCGGTGGGACTAGCGGGGGGATTCCTGAGCAGTTCTTC	CSGGTSGGIPEQFF